This entry concerns a single T cell receptor beta chain. No antigen is known for it. This entry is derived from a study of cytomegalovirus exposure and HLA in healthy donors. Study-level results: TCR beta V- and J-gene trimming, according to a later analysis, was linked to a missense DCLRE1C variant. Equally common other TCR beta chains were less clonally expanded than HLA-associated ones, a later analysis found. A prior analysis recorded that most TCR beta V segments were productive about 90% or about 30% of the time. The study listed approximately 160 cytomegalovirus-associated TCR beta chains.

Vbeta (60) and Jbeta (13) primers were used in the PCR. The data were produced by immunoSEQ multiplex PCR, yet TCRdb's version contains in-frame clones alone and is incomplete. This sample's table reports fewer than 95,000 clones. The CDR3 totals 18 residues. V was pared by 1 base and J by 7 bases, with 20 bases between. Germline V gene sequence: CDR1 SGHTA, CDR2 FQGNSA. Specimen: PBMCs. The chain is built from TRBV7-2 and TRBJ1-6; D gene uncertain. The clonotype comes from a middle-aged woman in good health and CMV-seropositive. The CDR3 reads CASSLVDYITTWNSPLHF. As DNA, the CDR3 is TGTGCCAGCAGCTTAGTCGACTACATTACTACATGGAATTCACCCCTCCACTTT. Variable domain in full (rest from reference TRBV7-2 and TRBJ1-6): GAGVSQSPSNKVTEKGKDVELRCDPISGHTALYWYRQSLGQGLEFLIYFQGNSAPDKSGLPSDRFSAERTGGSVSTLTIQRTQQEDSAVYLCASSLVDYITTWNSPLHFGNGTRLTVT.